This TCR beta chain appears in the sequencing data of a study of blood T cell repertoires in COVID-19. Study in general: Material from acute and convalescent COVID-19 was sourced from the United States, Italy and Spain.

Repertoires were generated with immunoSEQ multiplex PCR, while TCRdb's copy carries only in-frame clones and drops some. The repertoire holds under 350,000 clones, with about nine tenths as singletons. Germline V lookup: CDR1 SGHAT, CDR2 FQNNGV. This CDR3 has 13 amino acids. The V segment lost 10 bases and the J segment 3 bases; nucleotides outside the gene matches: 7. V and J are TRBV11-2 and TRBJ2-7, with TRBD1 matching over 9 bases. The TCR sequence derives from a woman aged 25 to 39 with COVID-19, enrolled during active disease. The sequencing sample was made of peripheral blood. This chain's CDR3 is CATGTGLVYEQYF. The CDR3 DNA reads as TGTGCCACCGGGACAGGGTTAGTCTACGAGCAGTACTTC.